This T cell receptor (beta chain) was obtained from a study of blood T cell repertoires in COVID-19. The overall study: Spain, Italy and the United States supplied samples that represented acute and convalescent COVID-19. In each case, the material was cDNA or gDNA derived from T cells, B-cell-depleted T cells, or PBMCs.

Original data processing: Cell counts per sample came from amplifying reference gene primers. Assay used: immunoSEQ multiplex PCR; TCRdb lists only in-frame clones, some missing. V and J calls and clone size are as listed in that table; D and trimming were resolved from the DNA. Of about 180,000 clones listed, 80% were seen once; the top ten hold 6.5%. The CDR3 contains 14 residues. V shed 7 bases, J shed 4 bases, and the junction held 9 bases outside the gene matches. CDR1 is MNHNY and CDR2 is SVGAGI in the germline V gene (reference sequence). This clonotype originated in a man aged 70 or older with active or convalescent COVID-19. This chain links TRBV6-6 with TRBJ2-5; TRBD2 matches 7 bases. Input material: peripheral blood. The CDR3 here is CASTRLGEGETQYF. The CDR3 nucleotides read TGTGCCAGCACCCGCCTTGGGGAGGGAGAGACCCAGTACTTC.